Following are 27 T cell receptor beta chains from one sample sequenced in a study of blood T cell repertoires in COVID-19. The table came from immunoSEQ multiplex PCR; TCRdb's copy has only in-frame clones and leaves some out. The table includes tens of thousands of clones, around 87% detected once. Specimen: peripheral blood. The source of these receptors is a human donor in a cohort sampled during active COVID-19.

The V call is TRBV27, the J call TRBJ2-7; TRBD2 agrees at 10 bases. Trimming removed 4 bases from V and 5 bases from J; junction bases left unmatched: 8. CDR3 length equals 15 residues. Germline lookup yields CDR1 MNHEY and CDR2 SMNVEV (reference sequence). In nucleotides, the CDR3 is TGTGCCAGCAGTTCGCAGGGGGGGACTAGCGACGAGCAGTACTTC. Its translation: CASSSQGGTSDEQYF.

This clone occurred a few times. The chain recombines TRBV7-6 with TRBJ1-5, with a weak D call TRBD1 (6 bases). CDR3 length equals 14 residues. Trimming pared 3 bases from V and 2 bases from J, leaving 8 bases between. Germline CDR1 reads SGHVS; CDR2 reads FNYEAQ. CDR3 bases: TGTGCCAGCAGCTTGGGGGCGCGCAATCAGCCCCAGCATTTT. Its translation: CASSLGARNQPQHF.

The chain carries TRBV28 and TRBJ2-4; the D gene is possibly TRBD2 (5 bases). Germline assignment: CDR1 MDHEN and CDR2 SYDVKM. This CDR3 spans 14 amino acids. V was shortened by 4 bases and J by 3 bases, with 10 bases between the two germline ends. CDR3 sequence reads: CASSSWTGKNIQYF. The DNA for the CDR3 is TGTGCCAGCAGTTCCTGGACTGGCAAAAACATTCAGTACTTC. The whole variable domain, filled in from reference TRBV28 and TRBJ2-4, reads DVKVTQSSRYLVKRTGEKVFLECVQDMDHENMFWYRQDPGLGLRLIYFSYDVKMKEKGDIPEGYSVSREKKERFSLILESASTNQTSMYLCASSSWTGKNIQYFGAGTRLSVL.

CDR3 nucleotide sequence: TGTGCCAGCAGCCCTGGGACAGTCAGGTCCTATAATTCACCCCTCCACTTT. This sequence encodes CASSPGTVRSYNSPLHF. J is TRBJ1-6 and V is TRBV28, with TRBD1 matching 7 bases. CDR3 size: 17 residues. Unmatched junction bases numbered 9, after V lost 6 bases and J lost 1 base. Germline V gene sequence: CDR1 MDHEN, CDR2 SYDVKM. Based on the CDR3 plus reference TRBV28 and TRBJ1-6, the full variable domain is DVKVTQSSRYLVKRTGEKVFLECVQDMDHENMFWYRQDPGLGLRLIYFSYDVKMKEKGDIPEGYSVSREKKERFSLILESASTNQTSMYLCASSPGTVRSYNSPLHFGNGTRLTVT.

The rearrangement joins TRBV9 to TRBJ1-2; a possible D gene is TRBD1 (6 bases). V lost 0 bases to trimming and J lost 2 bases, with 11 bases between them. CDR1 and CDR2 from the germline V gene are SGDLS and YYNGEE. The CDR3 loop spans 15 amino acids. The CDR3 region has the DNA TGTGCCAGCAGCGTAGGCGGACAGAGGAACTATGGCTACACCTTC. Protein sequence: CASSVGGQRNYGYTF.

V gene TRBV20-1 combines with J gene TRBJ2-5, with D hard to call. The germline gives CDR1 DFQATT, CDR2 SNEGSKA (reference sequence). The CDR3 is 11 residues long. V lost 3 bases to trimming and J lost 3 bases, with 5 bases between them. CDR3 DNA: TGCAGTGCTAGTGCTAAAGAGACCCAGTACTTC. This translates into CSASAKETQYF.

This clone was seen only once. This chain connects TRBV9 to TRBJ2-1; 8 positions match TRBD2. The CDR3 loop spans 15 amino acids. The V segment lost 4 bases and the J segment 3 bases; nucleotides outside the gene matches: 6. Germline V gene data show CDR1 as SGDLS and CDR2 as YYNGEE. The CDR3 DNA is TGTGCCAGCAGCCTCGGACTAGCCGACTACAATGAGCAGTTCTTC. Translation: CASSLGLADYNEQFF.

V usage is TRBV5-5 and J usage is TRBJ2-1; 8 nucleotides line up with TRBD2. The germline V gene has CDR1 SGHKS and CDR2 YYEKEE (reference sequence). The CDR3 consists of 15 residues. With 3 bases clipped from V and 3 bases from J, the junction kept 5 bases outside the gene matches. CDR3 coding DNA: TGTGCCAGCAGCTCGTTAGCGGGATTCTACAATGAGCAGTTCTTC. Amino acid sequence: CASSSLAGFYNEQFF.

V gene TRBV5-4 combines with J gene TRBJ2-7, with D maybe TRBD2 (5 bases). This CDR3 spans 14 amino acids. Germline assignment: CDR1 SGHNT and CDR2 YYREEE (reference sequence). Deletions cut 4 bases from V and 5 bases from J, with 16 bases between. DNA of the CDR3: TGTGCCAGCAGCCGCTTCGGCAGAGGGAACGAGCAGTACTTC. The encoded protein is CASSRFGRGNEQYF.

This clone was observed once. The rearrangement joins TRBV6-5 to TRBJ2-3; D might be TRBD2 (6 bases). CDR3 length: 13 residues. V gave up 8 bases and J gave up 3 bases, with 12 bases separating them. CDR1 is MNHEY and CDR2 is SVGAGI in the germline V gene. The CDR3 DNA follows: TGTGCCAGCCGGTCGGGGAGGACAGATACGCAGTATTTT. Translation gives CASRSGRTDTQYF.

The V call is TRBV6-2 or TRBV6-3, the J call TRBJ2-7; 8 positions match TRBD1. This CDR3 has 15 residues. Per germline, CDR1 MNHEY and CDR2 SVGEGT. V was pared by 4 bases and J by 3 bases, with 8 bases of the junction left unmatched. The CDR3 loop is CASSLVGQGYYEQYF. Written as DNA, the CDR3 is TGTGCCAGCAGTTTAGTTGGACAGGGTTACTACGAGCAGTACTTC.

The chain recombines TRBV10-1 with TRBJ1-5, with 7 nucleotides matching TRBD1. The germline CDR1 and CDR2 sequences are WNHNN and SYGVQD (reference sequence). The CDR3 extends over 16 amino acids. V was clipped by 0 bases and J by 1 base; unmatched bases: 3. For the CDR3, the DNA is TGCGCCAGCAGTGAGTCGACAGGGACGAGCAATCAGCCCCAGCATTTT. Encoded protein: CASSESTGTSNQPQHF.

Here the CDR3 reads CASSVGSGGSGELFF. CDR3 nucleotides: TGTGCCAGCAGCGTAGGGAGTGGTGGTTCCGGGGAGCTGTTTTTT. This chain joins TRBV9 and TRBJ2-2; D gene uncertain. Germline loops: CDR1 SGDLS, CDR2 YYNGEE. With 0 bases removed from V and 6 bases from J, the gap between germline ends came to 12 bases. This CDR3 contains 15 residues.

The chain combines TRBV4-3 with TRBJ1-4; 8 bases are a match to TRBD1. The trim removed 0 bases at V and 3 bases at J, leaving 12 bases unmatched. The germline V gene encodes CDR1 LGHNA and CDR2 YSLEER. This CDR3 is 19 amino acids long. CDR3 DNA sequence: TGCGCCAGCAGCCAAGAGGGACAGGTGGGGTTGGTAGCTAATGAAAAACTGTTTTTT. Translation: CASSQEGQVGLVANEKLFF.

V is TRBV28 and J is TRBJ2-1; 8 bases align to TRBD2. V was pared by 10 bases and J by 6 bases, with 8 bases of the junction left unmatched. The germline CDR1 and CDR2 sequences are MDHEN and SYDVKM. The CDR3 has 13 residues. CDR3 bases: TGTGCCATCCCGGGACTAGATTCCAATGAGCAGTTCTTC. As protein: CAIPGLDSNEQFF.

The CDR3 sequence is CASSMGQNEKLFF. The DNA for the CDR3 is TGTGCCAGCTCGATGGGACAGAATGAAAAACTGTTTTTT. V usage is TRBV18 and J usage is TRBJ1-4, with 7 bases fitting TRBD1. The ends lost 6 bases at V and 5 bases at J; junction bases unmatched: 3. The CDR3 has 13 residues. Germline CDR1 is KGHSH and CDR2 is LQKENI.

The chain carries TRBV27 and TRBJ2-1; 7 bases match TRBD2. Trimming removed 3 bases from V and 2 bases from J; junction bases left unmatched: 1. The CDR3 covers 14 residues. CDR1 is MNHEY, CDR2 SMNVEV, per germline (reference sequence). CDR3 bases: TGTGCCAGCAGTTTCGGGGGGACCTACAATGAGCAGTTCTTC. Protein sequence: CASSFGGTYNEQFF.

This rearrangement joins TRBV3-1 (or the pseudogene TRBV3-2) to TRBJ2-7, with a weak D call TRBD2 (5 bases). Trimming stripped 0 bases from V and 1 base from J, with 10 bases between. The CDR3 runs to 15 residues. The germline CDR1 and CDR2 sequences are LGHDT and YNNKEL (reference sequence). CDR3 amino acids: CASSQDPRASYEQYF. In DNA, the CDR3 is TGTGCCAGCAGCCAAGATCCGCGGGCTTCCTACGAGCAGTACTTC.

This clone has just a few counts. The V gene is TRBV24-1, the J gene TRBJ2-2, with TRBD1 matching 7 bases. The CDR3 is made up of 14 amino acids. Germline V CDR1 and CDR2: KGHDR, SFDVKD. V lost 3 bases, J lost 4 bases, and 1 base stayed unmatched. The DNA of the CDR3 is TGTGCCACCAGTGATGGGACAGCCACCGGGGAGCTGTTTTTT. It codes for CATSDGTATGELFF.

In this sample, this clone turned up once. This chain connects TRBV11-2 to TRBJ2-1; perhaps TRBD1 as D (7 bases). Deletions cut 2 bases from V and 4 bases from J, with 18 bases between. The V gene's germline CDR1 is SGHAT and CDR2 FQNNGV. The CDR3 has 17 amino acids. The CDR3 loop is CASSLMGGQGGYNEQFF. The CDR3 nucleotides read TGTGCCAGCAGCTTAATGGGTGGGCAGGGGGGTTACAATGAGCAGTTCTTC.

The J gene is TRBJ1-1, the V gene TRBV10-2; 11 bases map to TRBD1. The germline V gene has CDR1 WSHSY and CDR2 SAAADI. The CDR3 is made up of 14 amino acids. V shed 4 bases, J shed 5 bases, and the junction held 3 bases outside the gene matches. The CDR3 sequence: CASSGDRGRTEAFF. The CDR3 DNA reads as TGCGCCAGCAGTGGGGACAGGGGGAGGACTGAAGCTTTCTTT.

The chain links TRBV6-2 or TRBV6-3 to TRBJ2-1, with 11 bases identical to TRBD2. This CDR3 has 14 residues. Germline V lookup: CDR1 MNHEY, CDR2 SVGEGT. After removal of 4 bases from V and 6 bases from J, the junction contained 2 bases not matched to a gene. The CDR3 protein is CASSLAGGLNEQFF. The CDR3 coding sequence is TGTGCCAGCAGTTTAGCGGGGGGGCTCAATGAGCAGTTCTTC.

CDR3 region: CASSEQGDGYTF. DNA for the CDR3: TGTGCCAGCAGTGAACAGGGGGATGGCTACACCTTC. V usage is TRBV2 and J usage is TRBJ1-2; TRBD1 matches at 7 bases. The CDR3 has 12 residues. J gave up 6 bases and V 2 bases, and 0 bases lay outside the gene matches. Germline V gives CDR1 SNHLY, CDR2 FYNNEI.

The chain uses TRBV7-3 and TRBJ1-1; the D is unclear. The CDR3 is 14 residues long. The V end lost 6 bases, the J end lost 0 bases, and 11 bases lay between the germline ends. Germline V CDR1 and CDR2: SGHTA, FQGTGA. The chain's CDR3 is CASRRGPLNTEAFF. In nucleotides, the CDR3 is TGTGCCAGCAGACGCGGGCCGTTGAACACTGAAGCTTTCTTT.

The chain joins TRBV6-5 to TRBJ2-7; D uncertain. V lost 10 bases and J lost 2, with 15 bases in between. CDR3 length: 13 residues. Germline V lookup: CDR1 MNHEY, CDR2 SVGAGI. The CDR3 nucleotides are TGTGCCACCATGAGGCTGAACACCTACGAGCAGTACTTC. Translation gives CATMRLNTYEQYF.

Only one count was recorded for this clone. The J gene is TRBJ1-5, the V gene TRBV18; D perhaps matches TRBD1 (5 bases). This CDR3 has 14 amino acids. Trimming shortened V by 9 bases and J by 1 base, and 13 bases separated the two germline ends. Germline loops: CDR1 KGHSH, CDR2 LQKENI. CDR3 nucleotide sequence: TGTGCCAGTAATACGGGGGTGAGCAATCAGCCCCAGCATTTT. Translated, it gives CASNTGVSNQPQHF.

This clone was recorded once. The chain has TRBV4-3 and TRBJ2-7; 7 nucleotides line up with TRBD1. V lost 4 bases, J lost 1 base, and 10 bases stayed unmatched. The CDR3 is made up of 16 amino acids. Looked up from germline, CDR1 is LGHNA and CDR2 is YSLEER. The chain's CDR3 is CASSPSTGSESYEQYF. CDR3 sequence (DNA): TGCGCCAGCAGCCCCTCGACAGGGTCGGAGTCCTACGAGCAGTACTTC.